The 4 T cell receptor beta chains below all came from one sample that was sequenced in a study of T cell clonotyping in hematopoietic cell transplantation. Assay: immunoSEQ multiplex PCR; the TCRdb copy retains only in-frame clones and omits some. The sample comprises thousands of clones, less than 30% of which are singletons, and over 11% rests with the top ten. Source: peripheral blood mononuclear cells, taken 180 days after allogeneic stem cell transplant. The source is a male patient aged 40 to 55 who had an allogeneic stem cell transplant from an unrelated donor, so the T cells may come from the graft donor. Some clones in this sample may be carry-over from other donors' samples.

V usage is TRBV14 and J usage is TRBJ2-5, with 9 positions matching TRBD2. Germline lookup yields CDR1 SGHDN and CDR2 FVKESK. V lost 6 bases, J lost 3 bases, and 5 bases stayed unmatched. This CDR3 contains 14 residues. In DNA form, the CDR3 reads TGTGCCAGCAGTCGAATAGCGGGAGAAGAGACCCAGTACTTC. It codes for CASSRIAGEETQYF.

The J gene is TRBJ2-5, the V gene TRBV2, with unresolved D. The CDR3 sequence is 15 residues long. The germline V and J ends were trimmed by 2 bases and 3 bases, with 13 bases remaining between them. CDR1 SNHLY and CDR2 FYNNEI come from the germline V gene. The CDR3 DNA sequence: TGTGCCAGCAGTGAACGGTGGGGTTTGGAAGAGACCCAGTACTTC. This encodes CASSERWGLEETQYF.

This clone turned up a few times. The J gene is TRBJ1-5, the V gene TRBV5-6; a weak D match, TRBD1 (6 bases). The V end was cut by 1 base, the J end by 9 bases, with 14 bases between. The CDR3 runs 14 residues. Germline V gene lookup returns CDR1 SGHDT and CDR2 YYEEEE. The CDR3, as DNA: TGTGCCAGCAGCTTGAGGGGGACACCTGTGCCCCAGCATTTT. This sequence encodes CASSLRGTPVPQHF. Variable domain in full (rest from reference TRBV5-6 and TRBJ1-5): DAGVTQSPTHLIKTRGQQVTLRCSPKSGHDTVSWYQQALGQGPQFIFQYYEEEERQRGNFPDRFSGHQFPNYSSELNVNALLLGDSALYLCASSLRGTPVPQHFGDGTRLSIL.

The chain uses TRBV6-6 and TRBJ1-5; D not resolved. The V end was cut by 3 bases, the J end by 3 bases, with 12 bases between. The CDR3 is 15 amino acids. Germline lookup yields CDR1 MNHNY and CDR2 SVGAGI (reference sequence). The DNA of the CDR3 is TGTGCCAGCAGTTATTGGCAGGCAAACAATCAGCCCCAGCATTTT. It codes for CASSYWQANNQPQHF.